The 21 T cell receptor beta chains given below trace back to one sample, sequenced in a study of somatic mutations in cytotoxic T cells in rheumatoid arthritis. TCRdb keeps only in-frame clones here, not all; method: immunoSEQ multiplex PCR. The data contain 10,000 to 15,000 clones, 75% to 80% of them singletons. Material: CD8+ T cells sorted from blood. All receptors come from an adult with rheumatoid arthritis.

The chain combines TRBV27 with TRBJ1-1; perhaps TRBD1 as D (5 bases). The CDR3 loop spans 13 amino acids. Germline CDR1 and CDR2: MNHEY and SMNVEV (reference sequence). Trimming took 10 bases from V and 5 from J, leaving 17 bases between them. CDR3 residues: CATYRQGWTEAFF. The CDR3 DNA follows: TGTGCCACTTACCGGCAGGGCTGGACTGAAGCTTTCTTT.

This chain uses TRBV19 with TRBJ2-7; D is unresolved. The CDR3 runs to 14 residues. Trimming shortened V by 6 bases and J by 4 bases, and 16 bases separated the two germline ends. From germline, CDR1 is LNHDA and CDR2 SQIVND (reference sequence). The CDR3 spells CASRRTDSLYEQYF. The CDR3 nucleotides are TGTGCCAGTAGACGGACGGATTCTCTTTACGAGCAGTACTTC.

The chain couples TRBV28 to TRBJ2-7; D gene unclear. With 2 bases removed from V and 3 bases from J, the gap between germline ends came to 8 bases. The CDR3 is made up of 13 amino acids. Per germline, CDR1 MDHEN and CDR2 SYDVKM. CDR3 sequence reads: CASSLEGIYEQYF. The CDR3 nucleotides read TGTGCCAGCAGTTTAGAAGGGATCTACGAGCAGTACTTC. The full variable domain, in which reference TRBV28 and TRBJ2-7 provide the parts outside the CDR3, is DVKVTQSSRYLVKRTGEKVFLECVQDMDHENMFWYRQDPGLGLRLIYFSYDVKMKEKGDIPEGYSVSREKKERFSLILESASTNQTSMYLCASSLEGIYEQYFGPGTRLTVT.

The genes are TRBV14 and TRBJ2-7; 7 bases are a match to TRBD1. The CDR3 sequence is 15 residues long. From germline, CDR1 is SGHDN and CDR2 FVKESK. With V trimmed by 1 base and J by 1 base, 4 bases remained unmatched. This CDR3 reads CASSQGATGSYEQYF. DNA for the CDR3: TGTGCCAGCAGCCAAGGAGCGACAGGGTCCTACGAGCAGTACTTC.

V and J are TRBV4-2 and TRBJ2-5, with TRBD1 matching over 10 bases. CDR1 is LGHNA and CDR2 is YNFKEQ in the germline V gene. Trimming at V came to 1 base and at J to 5 bases, leaving 7 bases not matched to a gene. CDR3 length: 16 residues. The CDR3 bases are TGTGCCAGCAGCCAAGCAAGGACAGGGGGGGGTGAGACCCAGTACTTC. Protein sequence: CASSQARTGGGETQYF.

The chain has TRBV6-1 and TRBJ2-7; TRBD2 matches 10 bases. V shed 2 bases, J shed 3 bases, and the junction held 4 bases outside the gene matches. The CDR3 length is 15 residues. The germline V gene has CDR1 MNHNS and CDR2 SASEGT. CDR3 bases: TGTGCCAGCAGTGAAAGAGCTAGCGGGAGCTACGAGCAGTACTTC. It translates to CASSERASGSYEQYF.

The V and J genes are TRBV11-1 and TRBJ1-2; 10 bases fit TRBD1. Germline lookup yields CDR1 SGHAT and CDR2 FQDESV (reference sequence). V was clipped by 4 bases and J by 1 base; unmatched bases: 6. CDR3 length: 16 residues. CDR3 sequence reads: CASSWTGGGGNYGYTF. DNA for the CDR3: TGTGCCAGCAGCTGGACAGGGGGTGGGGGTAACTATGGCTACACCTTC.

CDR3 sequence reads: CASSQDSPEVGGEAFF. CDR3 DNA: TGCGCCAGCAGCCAAGATTCCCCTGAGGTGGGTGGTGAAGCTTTCTTT. The chain combines TRBV4-1 with TRBJ1-1; D gene uncertain. Per the germline V gene, CDR1 is MGHRA and CDR2 is YSYEKL. This CDR3 spans 16 amino acids. V shed 0 bases and J shed 7 bases, with 18 bases lying between them.

The rearrangement uses TRBV21-1 and TRBJ2-3; the table's TRBD2 call for D was not verified on the DNA. TRBV21-1 is shown as a pseudogene. CDR3 size: 20 residues. CDR3 sequence reads: CASSKYRNTSGPVKGDTQYF. DNA for the CDR3: TGTGCCAGCAGCAAATATAGAAACACTAGCGGGCCCGTCAAGGGGGATACGCAGTATTTT.

V is TRBV28 and J is TRBJ2-5, with D perhaps TRBD1 (5 bases). The V end lost 5 bases, the J end lost 2 bases, and 18 bases lay between the germline ends. Per germline, CDR1 MDHEN and CDR2 SYDVKM. The CDR3 consists of 16 residues. The CDR3 is CASSAIYSRVQETQYF. Written as DNA, the CDR3 is TGTGCCAGCAGTGCCATTTACAGCAGGGTGCAAGAGACCCAGTACTTC.

The chain has TRBV5-1 and TRBJ2-1; unclear D gene. The CDR3 runs 15 residues. Germline V gives CDR1 SGHRS, CDR2 YFSETQ. V lost 0 bases to trimming and J lost 3 bases, with 10 bases between them. CDR3 residues: CASSLVGLGYNEQFF. CDR3 bases: TGCGCCAGCAGCTTGGTAGGGCTAGGCTACAATGAGCAGTTCTTC.

The chain employs TRBV7-9 and TRBJ2-5; tentative D call: TRBD1 (6 bases). Germline V CDR1 and CDR2: SEHNR, FQNEAQ (reference sequence). Trimming shortened V by 5 bases and J by 3 bases, and 13 bases separated the two germline ends. The CDR3 length is 14 residues. The CDR3 is CASSPTDRKETQYF. The DNA for the CDR3 is TGTGCCAGCAGCCCCACGGACAGAAAAGAGACCCAGTACTTC.

The chain has TRBV5-1 and TRBJ2-2, with D unresolved. The V end was cut by 0 bases, the J end by 4 bases, with 10 bases between. Germline values: CDR1 SGHRS, CDR2 YFSETQ. CDR3 length equals 15 residues. CDR3 region: CASSLEWSPTGELFF. The CDR3 bases are TGCGCCAGCAGCTTGGAATGGTCCCCCACCGGGGAGCTGTTTTTT.

The chain links TRBV7-2 to TRBJ1-1; D is unclear. Germline V lookup: CDR1 SGHTA, CDR2 FQGNSA. With 3 bases removed from V and 3 bases from J, the gap between germline ends came to 2 bases. This CDR3 is built from 11 residues. The CDR3 region is CASSFYTEAFF. CDR3 coding DNA: TGTGCCAGCAGCTTTTACACTGAAGCTTTCTTT.

The rearrangement joins TRBV5-1 to TRBJ1-6; D unclear. Per the germline V gene, CDR1 is SGHRS and CDR2 is YFSETQ. V gave up 0 bases and J gave up 14 bases, with 18 bases separating them. The CDR3 is made up of 15 amino acids. CDR3 bases: TGCGCCAGCAGCTTGGGGCTTGGGAGGATTCAATCCCTCCACTTT. This translates into CASSLGLGRIQSLHF.

CDR3 nucleotide sequence: TGTGCCAGCAGCGCCTCGGGGTTTGACAATGAGCAGTTCTTC. Encoded protein: CASSASGFDNEQFF. This chain connects TRBV9 to TRBJ2-1; D perhaps matches TRBD2 (5 bases). This CDR3 is built from 14 residues. The V and J ends lost 3 bases and 5 bases respectively, with 12 bases between them. The germline gives CDR1 SGDLS, CDR2 YYNGEE.

In its sample, this clone was seen a few times. The chain couples TRBV7-9 to TRBJ2-7; 11 bases are shared with TRBD2. This CDR3 region has 15 residues. Trimming at V came to 10 bases and at J to 6 bases, leaving 14 bases not matched to a gene. Looked up from germline, CDR1 is SEHNR and CDR2 is FQNEAQ (reference sequence). DNA for the CDR3: TGTGCCATCCTATTTACCGGGACTAGCGGCCCCGAGCAGTACTTC. Amino acids: CAILFTGTSGPEQYF.

The chain combines TRBV18 with TRBJ1-2; D not resolved. The V end was cut by 6 bases, the J end by 4 bases, with 9 bases between. The germline gives CDR1 KGHSH, CDR2 LQKENI. This CDR3 comprises 12 residues. CDR3 loop: CASSLYSYGYTF. CDR3 coding DNA: TGTGCCAGCTCCTTGTACAGCTATGGCTACACCTTC.

The chain uses TRBV7-6 and TRBJ2-3, with D perhaps being TRBD1 or TRBD2 (5 bases each). Germline V gives CDR1 SGHVS, CDR2 FNYEAQ. V was shortened by 5 bases and J by 5 bases, with 17 bases between the two germline ends. CDR3 size: 15 residues. DNA for the CDR3: TGTGCCAGCAGCGGGACGGGTTTCGAGGGAGATACGCAGTATTTT. Translating gives CASSGTGFEGDTQYF.

The genes are TRBV2 and TRBJ2-1; D tentatively fits TRBD1 or TRBD2 (5 bases each). Trimming removed 5 bases from V and 0 bases from J, with 17 bases in between. CDR1 and CDR2 (germline): SNHLY, FYNNEI. The CDR3 is 17 residues long. The CDR3 coding sequence is TGTGCCAGCAGTATTAACCGGGACGGTAGCTCCTACAATGAGCAGTTCTTC. This gives the protein CASSINRDGSSYNEQFF.

The rearrangement links TRBV27 to TRBJ1-1; D unresolved. Trimming left V 2 bases short and J 1 base short, with 5 bases between. This CDR3 comprises 13 residues. Germline V CDR1 and CDR2: MNHEY, SMNVEV (reference sequence). In DNA form, the CDR3 reads TGTGCCAGCAGTTTAGGCAGGAACACTGAAGCTTTCTTT. Its protein is CASSLGRNTEAFF.